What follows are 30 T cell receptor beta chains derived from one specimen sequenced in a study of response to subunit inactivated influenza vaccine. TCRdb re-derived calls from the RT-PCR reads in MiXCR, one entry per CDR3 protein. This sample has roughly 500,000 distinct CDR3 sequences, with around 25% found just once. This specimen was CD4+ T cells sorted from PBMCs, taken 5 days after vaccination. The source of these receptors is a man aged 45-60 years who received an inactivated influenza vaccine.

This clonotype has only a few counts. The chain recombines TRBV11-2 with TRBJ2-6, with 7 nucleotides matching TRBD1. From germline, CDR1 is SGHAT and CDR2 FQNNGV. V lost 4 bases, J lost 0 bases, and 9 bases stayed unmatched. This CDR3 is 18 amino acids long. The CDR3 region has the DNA TGTGCCAGCAGCTCTGGGACAGTCTCCTTCTCTGGGGCCAACGTCCTGACTTTC. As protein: CASSSGTVSFSGANVLTF.

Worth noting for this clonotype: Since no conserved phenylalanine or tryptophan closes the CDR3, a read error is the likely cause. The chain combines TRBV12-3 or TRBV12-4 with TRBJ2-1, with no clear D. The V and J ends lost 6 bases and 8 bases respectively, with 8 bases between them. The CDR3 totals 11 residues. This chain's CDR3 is CASSQDYEQFL. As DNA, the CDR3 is TGTGCCAGCAGCCAAGATTATGAGCAGTTCCTC.

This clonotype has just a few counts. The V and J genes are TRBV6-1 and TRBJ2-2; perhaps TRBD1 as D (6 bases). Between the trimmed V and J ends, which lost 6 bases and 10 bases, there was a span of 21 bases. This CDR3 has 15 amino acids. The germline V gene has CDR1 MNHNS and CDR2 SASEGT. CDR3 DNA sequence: TGTGCCAGCAGACCACCCTCAGGACAGTCCTCGGAGCTGTTTTTT. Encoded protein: CASRPPSGQSSELFF.

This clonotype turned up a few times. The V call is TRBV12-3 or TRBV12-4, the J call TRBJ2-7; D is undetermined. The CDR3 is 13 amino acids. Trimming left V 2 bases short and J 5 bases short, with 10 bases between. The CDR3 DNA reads TGTGCCAGCAGTTTAAGGGAATCCAACGAGCAGTACTTC. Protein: CASSLRESNEQYF.

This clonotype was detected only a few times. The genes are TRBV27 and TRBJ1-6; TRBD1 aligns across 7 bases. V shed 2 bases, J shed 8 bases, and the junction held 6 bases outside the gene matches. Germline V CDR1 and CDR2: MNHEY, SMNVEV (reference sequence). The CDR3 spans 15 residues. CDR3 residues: CASSLVQGRYSPLHF. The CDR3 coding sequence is TGTGCCAGCAGTTTAGTACAGGGGAGGTATTCACCCCTCCACTTT.

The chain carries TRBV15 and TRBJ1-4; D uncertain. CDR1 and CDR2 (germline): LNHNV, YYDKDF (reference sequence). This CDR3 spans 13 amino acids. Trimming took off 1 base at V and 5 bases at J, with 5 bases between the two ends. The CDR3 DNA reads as TGTGCCACCAGCAGAGGACAAAATGAAAAACTGTTTTTT. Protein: CATSRGQNEKLFF.

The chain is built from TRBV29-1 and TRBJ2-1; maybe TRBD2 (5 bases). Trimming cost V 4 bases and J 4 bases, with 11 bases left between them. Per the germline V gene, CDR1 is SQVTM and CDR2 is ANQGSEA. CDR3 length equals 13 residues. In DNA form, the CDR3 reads TGCAGCGTTGCGGAGGACCTGTACAATGAGCAGTTCTTC. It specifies CSVAEDLYNEQFF.

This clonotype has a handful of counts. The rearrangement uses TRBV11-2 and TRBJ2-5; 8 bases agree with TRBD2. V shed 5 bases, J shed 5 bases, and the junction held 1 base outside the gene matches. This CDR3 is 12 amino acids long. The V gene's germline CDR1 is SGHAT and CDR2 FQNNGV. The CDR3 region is CASSREGETQYF. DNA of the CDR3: TGTGCCAGCAGCCGGGAGGGGGAGACCCAGTACTTC.

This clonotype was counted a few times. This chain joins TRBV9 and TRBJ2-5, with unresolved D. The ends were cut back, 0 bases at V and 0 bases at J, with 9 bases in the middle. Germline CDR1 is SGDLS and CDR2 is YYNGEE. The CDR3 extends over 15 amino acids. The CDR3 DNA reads TGTGCCAGCAGCGTAGGCCAGCGTGACCAAGAGACCCAGTACTTC. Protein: CASSVGQRDQETQYF.

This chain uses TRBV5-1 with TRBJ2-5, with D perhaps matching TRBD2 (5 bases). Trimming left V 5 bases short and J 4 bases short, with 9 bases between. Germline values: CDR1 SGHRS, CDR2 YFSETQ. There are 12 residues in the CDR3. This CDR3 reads CASREGAETQYF. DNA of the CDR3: TGCGCCAGCAGAGAGGGAGCAGAGACCCAGTACTTC. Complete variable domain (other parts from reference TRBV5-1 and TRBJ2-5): KAGVTQTPRYLIKTRGQQVTLSCSPISGHRSVSWYQQTPGQGLQFLFEYFSETQRNKGNFPGRFSGRQFSNSRSEMNVSTLELGDSALYLCASREGAETQYFGPGTRLLVL.

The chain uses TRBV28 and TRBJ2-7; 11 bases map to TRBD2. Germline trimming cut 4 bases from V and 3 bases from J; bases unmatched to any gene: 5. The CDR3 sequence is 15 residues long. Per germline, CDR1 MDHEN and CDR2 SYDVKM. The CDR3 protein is CASSYGTSGNYEQYF. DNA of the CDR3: TGTGCCAGCAGTTACGGGACTAGCGGAAACTACGAGCAGTACTTC.

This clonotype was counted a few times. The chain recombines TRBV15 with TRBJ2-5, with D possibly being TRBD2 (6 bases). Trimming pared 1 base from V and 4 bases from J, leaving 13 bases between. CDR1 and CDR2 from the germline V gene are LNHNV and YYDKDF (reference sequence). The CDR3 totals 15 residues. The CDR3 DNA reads TGTGCCACCAGCAGAGCTCTTGTGGGGGGAGAGACCCAGTACTTC. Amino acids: CATSRALVGGETQYF.

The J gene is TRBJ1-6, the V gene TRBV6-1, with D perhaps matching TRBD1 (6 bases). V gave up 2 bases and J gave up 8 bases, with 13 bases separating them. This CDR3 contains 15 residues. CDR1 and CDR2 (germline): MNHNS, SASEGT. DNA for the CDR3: TGTGCCAGCAGTGAACGGGACACCGGCTATTCACCCCTCCACTTT. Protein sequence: CASSERDTGYSPLHF.

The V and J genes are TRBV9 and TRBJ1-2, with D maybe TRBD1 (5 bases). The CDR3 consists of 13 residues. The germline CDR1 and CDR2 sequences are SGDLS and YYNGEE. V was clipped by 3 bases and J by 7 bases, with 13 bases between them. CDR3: CASSASQGIGYTF. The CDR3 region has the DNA TGTGCCAGCAGCGCGTCGCAGGGCATTGGCTACACCTTC.

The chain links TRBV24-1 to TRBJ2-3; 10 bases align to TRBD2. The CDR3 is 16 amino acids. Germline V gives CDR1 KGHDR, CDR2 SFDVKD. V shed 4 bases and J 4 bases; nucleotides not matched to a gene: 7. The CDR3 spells CATSDRTSGPADTQYF. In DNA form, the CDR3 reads TGTGCCACCAGTGACCGGACTAGCGGTCCCGCAGATACGCAGTATTTT.

As DNA, the CDR3 is TGTGCCAGCAGTCCCCGAGGGGCGCGGGAGACCCAGTACTTC. Translation gives CASSPRGARETQYF. The chain has TRBV12-3 or TRBV12-4 and TRBJ2-5, with D perhaps matching TRBD1 or TRBD2 (5 bases each). The length of the CDR3 is 14 residues. V lost 5 bases and J lost 5, with 15 bases in between.

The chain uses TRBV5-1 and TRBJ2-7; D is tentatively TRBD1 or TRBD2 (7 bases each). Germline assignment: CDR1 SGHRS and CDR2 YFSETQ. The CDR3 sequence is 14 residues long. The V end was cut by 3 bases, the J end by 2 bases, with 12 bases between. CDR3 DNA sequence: TGCGCCAGCAGCTACCAGGGGGGGACCTACGAGCAGTACTTC. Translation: CASSYQGGTYEQYF.

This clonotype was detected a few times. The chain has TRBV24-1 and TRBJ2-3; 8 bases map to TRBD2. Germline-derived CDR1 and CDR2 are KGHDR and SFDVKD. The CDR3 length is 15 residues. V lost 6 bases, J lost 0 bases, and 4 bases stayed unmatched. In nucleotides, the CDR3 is TGTGCCACCAGTCACCCTAGCGGGAGCACAGATACGCAGTATTTT. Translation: CATSHPSGSTDTQYF.

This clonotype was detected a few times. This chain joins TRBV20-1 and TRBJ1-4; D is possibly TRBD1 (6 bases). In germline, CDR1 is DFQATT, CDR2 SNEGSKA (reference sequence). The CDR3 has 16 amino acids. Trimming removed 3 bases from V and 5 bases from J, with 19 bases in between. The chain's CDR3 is CSARRQGPILNEKLFF. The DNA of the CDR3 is TGCAGTGCTAGGAGGCAGGGGCCGATCTTGAATGAAAAACTGTTTTTT.

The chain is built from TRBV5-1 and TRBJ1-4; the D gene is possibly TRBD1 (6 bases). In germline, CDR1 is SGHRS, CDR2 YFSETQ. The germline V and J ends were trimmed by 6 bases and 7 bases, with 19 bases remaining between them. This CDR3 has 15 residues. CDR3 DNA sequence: TGCGCCAGCACCTCCGCGACAGGCGGGGGTGAAAAACTGTTTTTT. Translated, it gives CASTSATGGGEKLFF.

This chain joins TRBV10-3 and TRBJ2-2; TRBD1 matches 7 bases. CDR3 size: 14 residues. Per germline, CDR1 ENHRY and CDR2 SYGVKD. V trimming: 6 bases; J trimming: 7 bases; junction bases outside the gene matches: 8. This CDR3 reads CAISRQGDSGELFF. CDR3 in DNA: TGTGCCATCAGCCGACAGGGAGATAGCGGGGAGCTGTTTTTT.

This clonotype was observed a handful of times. In DNA form, the CDR3 reads TGTGCCACCAGCATCGACAGGGGTTACGAGCAGTACTTC. Amino acid sequence: CATSIDRGYEQYF. V and J are TRBV15 and TRBJ2-7; TRBD1 matches at 8 bases. This CDR3 contains 13 residues. Germline V gives CDR1 LNHNV, CDR2 YYDKDF (reference sequence). V was pared by 4 bases and J by 4 bases, with 3 bases of the junction left unmatched.

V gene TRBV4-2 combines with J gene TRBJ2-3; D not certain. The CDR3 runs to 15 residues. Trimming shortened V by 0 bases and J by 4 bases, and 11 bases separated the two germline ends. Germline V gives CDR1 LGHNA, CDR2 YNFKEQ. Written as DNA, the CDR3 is TGTGCCAGCAGCCAAGATGTCCTCGGGCCAGATACGCAGTATTTT. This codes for CASSQDVLGPDTQYF.

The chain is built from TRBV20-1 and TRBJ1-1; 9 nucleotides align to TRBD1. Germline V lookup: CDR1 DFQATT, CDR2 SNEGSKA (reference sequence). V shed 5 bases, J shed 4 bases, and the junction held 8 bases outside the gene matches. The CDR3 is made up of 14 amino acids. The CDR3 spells CSAPRTGEITEAFF. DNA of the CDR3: TGCAGTGCTCCCCGGACAGGGGAAATCACTGAAGCTTTCTTT.

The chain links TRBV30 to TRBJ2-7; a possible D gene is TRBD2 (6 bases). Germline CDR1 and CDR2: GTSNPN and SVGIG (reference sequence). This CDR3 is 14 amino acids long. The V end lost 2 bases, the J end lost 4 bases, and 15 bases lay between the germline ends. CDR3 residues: CAWSFSGARYEQYF. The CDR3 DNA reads TGTGCCTGGAGTTTTAGCGGAGCTAGATACGAGCAGTACTTC.

The CDR3 DNA reads as TGTGCCAGCAGTCACCTCGGGGGGCCGGGGGAGACCCAGTACTTC. Its protein product is CASSHLGGPGETQYF. This chain connects TRBV28 to TRBJ2-5, with a weak D call TRBD2 (7 bases). Germline loops: CDR1 MDHEN, CDR2 SYDVKM. This CDR3 contains 15 residues. V was shortened by 5 bases and J by 5 bases, with 18 bases between the two germline ends.

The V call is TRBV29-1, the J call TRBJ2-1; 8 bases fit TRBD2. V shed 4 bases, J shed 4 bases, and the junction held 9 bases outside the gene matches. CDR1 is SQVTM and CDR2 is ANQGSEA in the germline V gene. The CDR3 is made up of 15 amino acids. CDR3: CSVGTSPGTYNEQFF. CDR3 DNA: TGCAGCGTTGGGACTAGCCCGGGGACATACAATGAGCAGTTCTTC.

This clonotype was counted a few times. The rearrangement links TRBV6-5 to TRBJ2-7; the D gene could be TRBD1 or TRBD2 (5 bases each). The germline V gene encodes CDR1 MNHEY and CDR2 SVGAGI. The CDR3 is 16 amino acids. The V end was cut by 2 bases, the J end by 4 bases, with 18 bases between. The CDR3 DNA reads TGTGCCAGCAGTTACACAACCGGGACGGCCCTATACGAGCAGTACTTC. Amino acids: CASSYTTGTALYEQYF.

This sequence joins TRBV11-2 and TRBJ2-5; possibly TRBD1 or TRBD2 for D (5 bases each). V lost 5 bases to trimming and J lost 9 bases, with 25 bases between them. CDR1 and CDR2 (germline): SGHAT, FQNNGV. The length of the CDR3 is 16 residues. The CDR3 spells CASSPLRDGGNLAQYF. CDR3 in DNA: TGTGCCAGCAGCCCCCTCCGGGACGGCGGTAATCTGGCCCAGTACTTC.

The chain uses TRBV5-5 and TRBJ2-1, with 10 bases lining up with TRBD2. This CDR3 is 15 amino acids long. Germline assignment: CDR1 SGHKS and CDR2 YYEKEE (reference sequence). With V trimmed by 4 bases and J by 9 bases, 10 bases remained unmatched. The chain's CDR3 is CASSGSSGSIGEQFF. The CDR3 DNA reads TGTGCCAGCAGCGGATCTAGCGGGAGCATTGGTGAGCAGTTCTTC.